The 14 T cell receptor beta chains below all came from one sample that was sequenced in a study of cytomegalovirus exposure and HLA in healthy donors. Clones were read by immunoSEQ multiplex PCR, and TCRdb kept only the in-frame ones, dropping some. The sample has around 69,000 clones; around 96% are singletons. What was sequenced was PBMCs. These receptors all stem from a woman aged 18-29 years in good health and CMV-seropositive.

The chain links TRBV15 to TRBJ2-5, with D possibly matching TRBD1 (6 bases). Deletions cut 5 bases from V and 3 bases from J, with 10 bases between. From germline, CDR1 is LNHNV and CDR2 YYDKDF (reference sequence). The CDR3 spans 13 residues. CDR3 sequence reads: CATSSNREETQYF. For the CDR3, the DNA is TGTGCCACCAGCTCGAACAGGGAAGAGACCCAGTACTTC. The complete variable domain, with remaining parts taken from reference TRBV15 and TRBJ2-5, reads DAMVIQNPRYQVTQFGKPVTLSCSQTLNHNVMYWYQQKSSQAPKLLFHYYDKDFNNEADTPDNFQSRRPNTSFCFLDIRSPGLGDTAMYLCATSSNREETQYFGPGTRLLVL.

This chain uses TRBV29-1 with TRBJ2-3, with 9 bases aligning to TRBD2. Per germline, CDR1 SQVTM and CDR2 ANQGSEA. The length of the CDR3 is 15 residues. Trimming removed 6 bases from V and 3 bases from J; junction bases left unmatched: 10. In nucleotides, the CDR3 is TGCAGCGTCGTTAGCGGGAGTGTTGGAACAGATACGCAGTATTTT. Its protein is CSVVSGSVGTDTQYF.

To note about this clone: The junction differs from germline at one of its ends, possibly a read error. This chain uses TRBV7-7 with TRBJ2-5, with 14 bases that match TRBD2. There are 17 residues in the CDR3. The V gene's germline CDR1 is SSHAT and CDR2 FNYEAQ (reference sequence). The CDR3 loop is CASSLGGLAGVKETQYF. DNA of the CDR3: TGTGCTAGCAGCTTAGGGGGACTAGCGGGAGTGAAGGAGACCCAGTACTTC.

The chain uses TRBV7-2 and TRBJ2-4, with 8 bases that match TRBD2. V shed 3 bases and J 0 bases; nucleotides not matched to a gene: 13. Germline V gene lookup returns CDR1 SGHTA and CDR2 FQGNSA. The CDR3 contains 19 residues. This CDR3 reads CASSFRAGVPPLAKNIQYF. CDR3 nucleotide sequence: TGTGCCAGCAGCTTCCGAGCGGGAGTCCCTCCCTTAGCCAAAAACATTCAGTACTTC.

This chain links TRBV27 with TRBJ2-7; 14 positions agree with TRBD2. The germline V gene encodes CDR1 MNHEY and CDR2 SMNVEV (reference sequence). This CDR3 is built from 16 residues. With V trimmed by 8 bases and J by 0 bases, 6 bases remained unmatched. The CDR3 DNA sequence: TGTGCCAGCCGAGGACTAGCGGGAGGATCCTCCTACGAGCAGTACTTC. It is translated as CASRGLAGGSSYEQYF.

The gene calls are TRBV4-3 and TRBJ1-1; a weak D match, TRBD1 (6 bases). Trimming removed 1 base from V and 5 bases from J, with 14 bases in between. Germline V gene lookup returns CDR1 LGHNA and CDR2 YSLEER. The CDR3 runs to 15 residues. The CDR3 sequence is CASSQVDSLWTEAFF. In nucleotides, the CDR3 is TGCGCCAGCAGCCAAGTGGACAGTTTATGGACTGAAGCTTTCTTT.

The CDR3 loop is CASSIVAGGPTGELFF. The CDR3, as DNA: TGTGCCAGTAGTATTGTTGCGGGAGGGCCCACCGGGGAGCTGTTTTTT. This sequence joins TRBV19 and TRBJ2-2; 9 nucleotides line up with TRBD2. Trimming cost V 3 bases and J 4 bases; bases outside gene matches: 6. Per the germline V gene, CDR1 is LNHDA and CDR2 is SQIVND (reference sequence). The CDR3 extends over 16 amino acids. Complete variable domain (other parts from reference TRBV19 and TRBJ2-2): DGGITQSPKYLFRKEGQNVTLSCEQNLNHDAMYWYRQDPGQGLRLIYYSQIVNDFQKGDIAEGYSVSREKKESFPLTVTSAQKNPTAFYLCASSIVAGGPTGELFFGEGSRLTVL.

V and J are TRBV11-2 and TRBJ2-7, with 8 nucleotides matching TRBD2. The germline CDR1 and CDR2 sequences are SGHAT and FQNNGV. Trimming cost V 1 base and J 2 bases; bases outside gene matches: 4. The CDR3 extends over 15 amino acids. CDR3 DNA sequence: TGTGCCAGCAGCTTAGGATCGGGAGGGACCTACGAGCAGTACTTC. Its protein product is CASSLGSGGTYEQYF.

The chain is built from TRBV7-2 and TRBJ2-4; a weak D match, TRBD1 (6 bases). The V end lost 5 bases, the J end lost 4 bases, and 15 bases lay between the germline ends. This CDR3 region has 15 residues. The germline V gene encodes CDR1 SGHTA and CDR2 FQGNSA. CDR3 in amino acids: CASSPRTDLKNIQYF. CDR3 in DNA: TGTGCCAGCAGCCCCCGGACAGATTTGAAAAACATTCAGTACTTC.

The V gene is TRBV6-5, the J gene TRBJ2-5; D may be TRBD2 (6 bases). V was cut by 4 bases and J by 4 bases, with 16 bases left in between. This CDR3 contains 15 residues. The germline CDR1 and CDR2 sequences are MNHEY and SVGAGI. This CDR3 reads CASSSNGAGRETQYF. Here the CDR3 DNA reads TGTGCCAGCAGTTCAAATGGGGCGGGACGAGAGACCCAGTACTTC.

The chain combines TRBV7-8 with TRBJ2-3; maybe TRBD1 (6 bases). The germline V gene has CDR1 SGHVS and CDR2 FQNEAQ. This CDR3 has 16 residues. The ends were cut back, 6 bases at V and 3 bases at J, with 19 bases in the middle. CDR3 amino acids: CASSSVGGAGTDTQYF. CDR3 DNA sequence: TGTGCCAGCAGTTCAGTAGGGGGAGCTGGGACAGATACGCAGTATTTT.

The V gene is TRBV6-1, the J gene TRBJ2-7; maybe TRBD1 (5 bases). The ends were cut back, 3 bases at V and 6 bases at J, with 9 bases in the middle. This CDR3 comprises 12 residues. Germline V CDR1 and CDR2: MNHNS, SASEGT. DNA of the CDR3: TGTGCCAGCAGTGACAGGGTGAGCGAGCAGTACTTC. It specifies CASSDRVSEQYF.

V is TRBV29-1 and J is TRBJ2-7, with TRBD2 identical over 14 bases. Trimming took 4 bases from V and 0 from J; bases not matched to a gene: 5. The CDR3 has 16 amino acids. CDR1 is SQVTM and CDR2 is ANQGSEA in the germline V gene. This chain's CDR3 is CSVGGTSGSHSYEQYF. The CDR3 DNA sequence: TGCAGCGTTGGGGGGACTAGCGGGAGTCACTCCTACGAGCAGTACTTC.

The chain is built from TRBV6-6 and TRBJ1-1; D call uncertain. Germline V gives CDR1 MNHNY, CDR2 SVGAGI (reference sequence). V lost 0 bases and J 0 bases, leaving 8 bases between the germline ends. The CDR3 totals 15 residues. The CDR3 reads CASSYSGGLNTEAFF. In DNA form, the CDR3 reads TGTGCCAGCAGTTACTCTGGCGGGTTGAACACTGAAGCTTTCTTT.